The T cell receptor (beta chain) under discussion was sequenced for a study of early T cells in non-severe SARS-CoV-2 infection. Individual cDNA molecules carried attached unique molecular identifiers. TCRdb recomputed calls from the 5' RACE reads with MiXCR, one row per CDR3 protein. The sample includes tens of thousands of distinct CDR3 sequences, over 10% of them seen just once. Per the germline V gene, CDR1 is SQVTM and CDR2 is ANQGSEA. V was trimmed by 4 bases and J by 2 bases, leaving 9 bases between them. The CDR3 runs 13 residues. This clonotype showed up just a few times. The sequence was collected from an adult who was a healthcare worker with PCR-confirmed SARS-CoV-2 infection or an uninfected control (not recorded which). V and J are TRBV29-1 and TRBJ1-3; D not certain. The sample taken for sequencing was whole blood. CDR3 in DNA: TGCAGCGTTGTTGACACCACTGGAAACACCATATATTTT. Residues: CSVVDTTGNTIYF. Full variable domain (missing parts from reference TRBV29-1 and TRBJ1-3): SAVISQKPSRDICQRGTSLTIQCQVDSQVTMMFWYRQQPGQSLTLIATANQGSEATYESGFVIDKFPISRPNLTFSTLTVSNMSPEDSSIYLCSVVDTTGNTIYFGEGSWLTVV.